This entry describes one T cell receptor beta chain. This entry is derived from a study of control samples from healthy donors and cancer patients. CDR3 length: 19 residues. Trimming removed 5 bases at V and 2 bases at J, with 25 bases between. Germline V gene sequence: CDR1 SGHTA, CDR2 FQGTGA. Assay: immunoSEQ multiplex PCR; the TCRdb copy retains only in-frame clones and omits some. Among 260,000 or so clones, roughly 80% were seen once, and the ten largest hold approximately 12%. Material: PBMCs. The rearrangement links TRBV7-3 to TRBJ2-1; D possibly corresponds to TRBD2 (7 bases). The source is a woman in her fifties or sixties with lung cancer. This chain's CDR3 is CASSPSAGLGAGAYNEQFF. CDR3 DNA sequence: TGTGCCAGCAGCCCCTCGGCCGGCTTGGGGGCGGGAGCCTACAATGAGCAGTTCTTC.